Given below is one T cell receptor beta chain in context. This specimen comes from a study of beta chain features in type 1 diabetes. The CDR3 runs 14 residues. V shed 5 bases and J 7 bases; nucleotides not matched to a gene: 6. Germline lookup yields CDR1 MNHEY and CDR2 SVGAGI. The isolated RNA, all of it, was reverse transcribed, so expressed TCRB transcripts were what got sequenced. The repertoire was sequenced with immunoSEQ multiplex PCR; TCRdb's copy has only in-frame clones and lacks some. The data contain approximately 90,000 clones, approximately 32% of them singletons. This chain connects TRBV6-5 to TRBJ2-1; 9 nucleotides line up with TRBD1. This sequence originates from a woman aged 18-29 years in good health. Material: stem cell memory CD4+ T cells from blood. CDR3 DNA: TGTGCCAGCAGTCTACAGGGGGCGCGAAATGAGCAGTTCTTC. Its protein is CASSLQGARNEQFF.